This entry lists 18 T cell receptor beta chains sequenced from one sample in a study of cytotoxic CD8 clonotypes in ibrutinib-treated CLL. This table comes from immunoSEQ multiplex PCR, and its TCRdb copy is limited to in-frame clones, with some not included. The sample holds under 200,000 clones, around 84% seen once. This sample comprised PBMCs, obtained after 12 months of ibrutinib treatment. These receptors came from a human donor with chronic lymphocytic leukemia.

The V call is TRBV28, the J call TRBJ1-5, with D hard to call. Germline CDR1 MDHEN, CDR2 SYDVKM. This CDR3 region has 9 residues. V lost 8 bases to trimming and J lost 10 bases, with 6 bases between them. The chain's CDR3 is CASEGPQHF. DNA for the CDR3: TGTGCCAGCGAGGGACCCCAGCATTTT. The full variable domain, rest sourced from reference TRBV28 and TRBJ1-5, is DVKVTQSSRYLVKRTGEKVFLECVQDMDHENMFWYRQDPGLGLRLIYFSYDVKMKEKGDIPEGYSVSREKKERFSLILESASTNQTSMYLCASEGPQHFGDGTRLSIL.

This clone was seen only once. The rearrangement joins TRBV6-1 to TRBJ2-1; D is perhaps TRBD2 (6 bases). With 6 bases removed from V and 11 bases from J, the gap between germline ends came to 20 bases. The CDR3 runs to 14 residues. Germline loops: CDR1 MNHNS, CDR2 SASEGT. CDR3 amino acids: CASREPTASAKQFF. CDR3 sequence (DNA): TGTGCCAGCAGGGAACCGACCGCTAGCGCCAAGCAGTTCTTC.

The CDR3: CASSVTGEQFF. In DNA, the CDR3 is TGTGCCAGCAGTGTGACAGGTGAGCAGTTCTTC. The chain uses TRBV2 and TRBJ2-1, with D possibly matching TRBD1 (6 bases). There are 11 residues in the CDR3. V was trimmed by 4 bases and J by 9 bases, leaving 7 bases between them. Germline CDR1 SNHLY, CDR2 FYNNEI.

This sequence joins TRBV25-1 and TRBJ1-4; D unresolved. Trimming pared 4 bases from V and 6 bases from J, leaving 3 bases between. CDR3 size: 11 residues. Germline V gives CDR1 MGHDK, CDR2 SYGVNS. The CDR3 nucleotides read TGTGCCAGCAGTGCGGATGAAAAACTGTTTTTT. This encodes CASSADEKLFF. Together with reference TRBV25-1 and TRBJ1-4, the CDR3 gives the full variable domain: EADIYQTPRYLVIGTGKKITLECSQTMGHDKMYWYQQDPGMELHLIHYSYGVNSTEKGDLSSESTVSRIRTEHFPLTLESARPSHTSQYLCASSADEKLFFGSGTQLSVL.

The chain links TRBV5-5 to TRBJ1-3; D gene ambiguous. Trimming cost V 5 bases and J 0 bases, with 12 bases left between them. The CDR3 totals 15 residues. Germline CDR1 reads SGHKS; CDR2 reads YYEKEE (reference sequence). CDR3 protein: CASRPEESSGNTIYF. The CDR3 DNA follows: TGTGCCAGCAGACCGGAGGAATCCTCTGGAAACACCATATATTTT.

V and J are TRBV5-8 and TRBJ2-5, with TRBD2 identical over 10 bases. The CDR3 extends over 17 amino acids. Germline CDR1 is SGHTS and CDR2 is YDEGEE. V was clipped by 5 bases and J by 4 bases; unmatched bases: 14. The CDR3 loop reads CASSALTLAGVSETQYF. CDR3 DNA: TGTGCCAGCAGTGCACTGACGCTAGCGGGGGTGTCAGAGACCCAGTACTTC.

The V and J genes are TRBV6-7 and TRBJ2-7; D is undetermined. TRBV6-7 is treated as an ORF (open reading frame) with a function not yet certain. Deletions cut 5 bases from V and 3 bases from J, with 14 bases between. The CDR3 is 14 residues long. The CDR3 loop is CASSPLGRNYEQYF. CDR3 DNA: TGTGCCAGCAGTCCCCTAGGTAGAAACTACGAGCAGTACTTC.

J is TRBJ2-1 and V is TRBV7-9; D is undetermined. The V and J ends lost 5 bases and 5 bases respectively, with 4 bases between them. There are 11 residues in the CDR3. Per the germline V gene, CDR1 is SEHNR and CDR2 is FQNEAQ (reference sequence). The DNA for the CDR3 is TGTGCCAGCAGCACGAACAATGAGCAGTTCTTC. Its translation: CASSTNNEQFF.

V usage is TRBV7-2 and J usage is TRBJ2-5; 8 bases align to TRBD2. This CDR3 comprises 15 residues. The germline V gene encodes CDR1 SGHTA and CDR2 FQGNSA. V gave up 8 bases and J gave up 5 bases; unmatched junction bases: 13. CDR3 coding DNA: TGTGCCAGCGACCGCGGGACTAGAGGCCCCGAGACCCAGTACTTC. As protein: CASDRGTRGPETQYF.

The chain employs TRBV7-2 and TRBJ2-5; 9 bases line up with TRBD1. The CDR3 extends over 14 amino acids. V trimming: 5 bases; J trimming: 5 bases; junction bases outside the gene matches: 6. Germline-derived CDR1 and CDR2 are SGHTA and FQGNSA. The CDR3: CASSPDRGKETQYF. For the CDR3, the DNA is TGTGCCAGCAGCCCGGACAGGGGAAAGGAGACCCAGTACTTC.

The V and J genes are TRBV6-1 and TRBJ2-7; 7 nucleotides agree with TRBD1. The CDR3 contains 15 residues. Trimming at V came to 1 base and at J to 4 bases, leaving 7 bases not matched to a gene. Germline V gene lookup returns CDR1 MNHNS and CDR2 SASEGT. Here the CDR3 DNA reads TGTGCCAGCAGTGAAGGAGGGGGCTTTCCATACGAGCAGTACTTC. Its translation: CASSEGGGFPYEQYF.

This chain links TRBV25-1 with TRBJ2-7; 7 nucleotides match TRBD2. CDR1 MGHDK and CDR2 SYGVNS come from the germline V gene. After removal of 0 bases from V and 2 bases from J, the junction contained 7 bases not matched to a gene. This CDR3 has 16 residues. The CDR3 spells CASSEYAGGSTYEQYF. The DNA of the CDR3 is TGTGCCAGCAGTGAATATGCGGGCGGGAGCACCTACGAGCAGTACTTC.

This clone was observed a single time. The chain has TRBV19 and TRBJ1-2; 8 nucleotides line up with TRBD1. CDR1 is LNHDA, CDR2 SQIVND, per germline (reference sequence). The trim removed 10 bases at V and 2 bases at J, leaving 6 bases unmatched. The CDR3 covers 13 residues. The DNA of the CDR3 is TGTGCCACTAACGACAGGGGAAACTATGGCTACACCTTC. Encoded protein: CATNDRGNYGYTF.

The chain links TRBV28 to TRBJ2-7; the D is unclear. CDR3 length equals 14 residues. Trimming removed 2 bases at V and 0 bases at J, with 8 bases between. CDR1 is MDHEN and CDR2 is SYDVKM in the germline V gene. The CDR3 sequence: CASSLTSTSYEQYF. DNA for the CDR3: TGTGCCAGCAGTTTAACGAGTACCTCCTACGAGCAGTACTTC.

This clone was recorded a few times. The genes are TRBV5-1 and TRBJ1-2; 9 bases match TRBD1. In germline, CDR1 is SGHRS, CDR2 YFSETQ. The CDR3 extends over 16 amino acids. V was clipped by 0 bases and J by 1 base; unmatched bases: 4. The CDR3, as DNA: TGCGCCAGCAGCTTGGCCCGGGACAGGGTTAACTATGGCTACACCTTC. It encodes CASSLARDRVNYGYTF.

This clone was counted a few times. The rearrangement joins TRBV7-9 to TRBJ2-5, with 7 bases aligning to TRBD2. Germline CDR1 SEHNR, CDR2 FQNEAQ (reference sequence). The ends lost 2 bases at V and 5 bases at J; junction bases unmatched: 8. CDR3 length equals 15 residues. The CDR3 sequence is CASSLRAGRDETQYF. CDR3 coding DNA: TGTGCCAGCAGCTTAAGGGCAGGGAGGGACGAGACCCAGTACTTC.

The chain is built from TRBV7-3 and TRBJ2-5; 9 bases align to TRBD1. V shed 5 bases, J shed 4 bases, and the junction held 11 bases outside the gene matches. Germline CDR1 SGHTA, CDR2 FQGTGA. The length of the CDR3 is 16 residues. CDR3 coding DNA: TGTGCCAGCAGCCCGGGACAGGGTTACGGTACAGAGACCCAGTACTTC. Its translation is CASSPGQGYGTETQYF.

The rearrangement links TRBV7-9 to TRBJ1-5; maybe TRBD1 (5 bases). The V end was cut by 3 bases, the J end by 0 bases, with 12 bases between. CDR3 length: 16 residues. From germline, CDR1 is SEHNR and CDR2 FQNEAQ (reference sequence). CDR3 nucleotides: TGTGCCAGCAGCTTTCGTCAGGGTAATAGCAATCAGCCCCAGCATTTT. Protein: CASSFRQGNSNQPQHF.